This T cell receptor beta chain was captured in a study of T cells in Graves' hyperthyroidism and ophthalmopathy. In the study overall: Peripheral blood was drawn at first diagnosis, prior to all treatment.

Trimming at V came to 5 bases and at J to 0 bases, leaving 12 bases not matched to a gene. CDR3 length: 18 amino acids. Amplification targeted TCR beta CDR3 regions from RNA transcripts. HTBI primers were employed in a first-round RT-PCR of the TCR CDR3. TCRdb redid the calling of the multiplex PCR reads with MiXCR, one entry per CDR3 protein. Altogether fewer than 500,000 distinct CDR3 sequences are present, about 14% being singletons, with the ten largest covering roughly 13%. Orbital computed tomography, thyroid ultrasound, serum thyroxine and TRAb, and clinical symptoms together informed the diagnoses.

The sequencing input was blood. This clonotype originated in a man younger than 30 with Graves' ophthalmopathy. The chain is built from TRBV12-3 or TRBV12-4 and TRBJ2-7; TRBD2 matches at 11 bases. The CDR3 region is CASSIILAGGPPSYEQYF. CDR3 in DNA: TGTGCCAGCAGTATAATCTTAGCGGGAGGGCCTCCCTCCTACGAGCAGTACTTC.